This T cell receptor (beta chain) was recovered during a study of T cells in Graves' hyperthyroidism and ophthalmopathy. Study-wide points: The model anticipated ophthalmopathy a median around six months pre-onset.

Using roughly 9.4 ml of fresh peripheral blood, PBMCs were prepared. The CDR3 is 16 residues long. Germline loops: CDR1 SNHLY, CDR2 FYNNEI. Unmatched junction bases numbered 2, after V lost 1 base and J lost 5 bases. Amplification of TCR beta CDR3 regions used RNA as the template. The primer set for the first-round RT-PCR of the TCR CDR3 was HTBI. TCRdb re-derived calls from the multiplex PCR reads in MiXCR, one entry per CDR3 protein. The sample has about 640,000 distinct CDR3 sequences; less than 25% are singletons. This clonotype was detected a few times. The antigen is undetermined. This TCR was sampled from a man aged 25-40 years with Graves' ophthalmopathy. This chain links TRBV2 with TRBJ2-5; 15 nucleotides align to TRBD2. Material: blood. Here the CDR3 reads CASSEGTSGRGETQYF. The CDR3 bases are TGTGCCAGCAGTGAAGGGACTAGCGGGAGGGGGGAGACCCAGTACTTC.